This record looks at one TCR beta chain sequence and its context. The antigen is not known. This entry comes from a study of beta chain features in type 1 diabetes. Study in general: Under 110,000,000 sorted cells were examined across all samples.

Expressed TCRB transcripts were sequenced, since all the RNA that had been isolated was reverse transcribed. Sequencing used immunoSEQ multiplex PCR; TCRdb keeps in-frame clones, though not all of them. The sample yields 20,000 to 25,000 clones, around 63% seen once. General study points: For patients, the naive, central memory and Treg TCRB repertoires appeared more alike than for healthy donors. People with Type 1 diabetes carried modestly yet significantly shorter TCRB CDR3s in all four CD4+ subsets. PCR may have favored shorter templates equally in patients and controls.

CDR1 is MNHEY and CDR2 is SMNVEV in the germline V gene (reference sequence). This CDR3 is built from 13 residues. Trimming stripped 5 bases from V and 5 bases from J, with 12 bases between. The sample was Tregs from blood. The rearrangement joins TRBV27 to TRBJ1-2; D gene ambiguous. This TCR was sampled from a man aged 18 to 29 with type 1 diabetes. The chain's CDR3 is CASSPTIGYGYTF. The CDR3, as DNA: TGTGCCAGCAGTCCTACTATTGGGTATGGCTACACCTTC.